The 12 T cell receptor beta chains reported below all come from one sample, sequenced in a study of radiotherapy plus CTLA-4 blockade in lung cancer. Profiled with immunoSEQ multiplex PCR; TCRdb holds only in-frame clones, not every one. Of approximately 75,000 clones in the sample, around 73% are singletons; the top ten hold around 7.1%. The sample was peripheral blood, taken from a patient treated with radiotherapy plus ipilimumab. The receptors shown here come from a human donor with non-small cell lung cancer who had a complete response to radiotherapy plus ipilimumab.

The DNA of the CDR3 is TGTGCCAGACGGGGTCTAGCGGGAGAAGGCTCCTACGAGCAGTACGTC. Protein: CARRGLAGEGSYEQYV. This chain connects TRBV19 to TRBJ2-7, with 10 bases matching TRBD2. Germline CDR1 is LNHDA and CDR2 is SQIVND (reference sequence). The CDR3 has 16 residues. Trimming removed 9 bases from V and 0 bases from J; junction bases left unmatched: 11.

The V call is TRBV9, the J call TRBJ1-3, with D unclear. Looked up from germline, CDR1 is SGDLS and CDR2 is YYNGEE. V lost 1 base and J lost 1, with 6 bases in between. The CDR3 contains 14 residues. CDR3 in DNA: TGTGCCAGCAGCGTATGGGATTCTGGAAACACCATATATTTT. It encodes CASSVWDSGNTIYF.

The V and J genes are TRBV4-3 and TRBJ2-2; TRBD1 agrees at 7 bases. Trimming removed 0 bases from V and 2 bases from J; junction bases left unmatched: 12. This CDR3 contains 19 residues. CDR1 LGHNA and CDR2 YSLEER come from the germline V gene. This chain's CDR3 is CASSQELRSSGGNTGELFF. Written as DNA, the CDR3 is TGCGCCAGCAGCCAAGAACTCCGCTCGTCAGGGGGTAACACCGGGGAGCTGTTTTTT.

CDR3 region: CASSQGLAGVQQFF. CDR3 bases: TGCGCCAGCAGCCAGGGACTAGCGGGGGTGCAGCAGTTCTTC. V gene TRBV5-1 combines with J gene TRBJ2-1; TRBD2 aligns across 14 bases. Germline CDR1 and CDR2: SGHRS and YFSETQ. There are 14 residues in the CDR3. V shed 4 bases, J shed 11 bases, and the junction held 5 bases outside the gene matches.

The chain combines TRBV7-9 with TRBJ2-3; 14 bases agree with TRBD2. V gave up 6 bases and J gave up 1 base; unmatched junction bases: 3. CDR1 SEHNR and CDR2 FQNEAQ come from the germline V gene (reference sequence). The CDR3 runs 16 residues. The CDR3 DNA sequence: TGTGCCAGCAGGCCGGGACTAGCGGGGGGCACAGATACGCAGTATTTT. Translation: CASRPGLAGGTDTQYF.

The V gene is TRBV7-2, the J gene TRBJ2-7, with 9 bases that match TRBD2. Germline lookup yields CDR1 SGHTA and CDR2 FQGNSA. The CDR3 is made up of 18 amino acids. V lost 5 bases, J lost 6 bases, and 20 bases stayed unmatched. The CDR3 nucleotides are TGTGCCAGCAGCCCCCTGTGGTCAGCGGGGGGCTCAGGGCTCGAGCAGTACTTC. It specifies CASSPLWSAGGSGLEQYF.

This rearrangement joins TRBV5-1 to TRBJ2-2; 7 bases agree with TRBD2. The germline V gene has CDR1 SGHRS and CDR2 YFSETQ. V lost 4 bases, J lost 2 bases, and 5 bases stayed unmatched. The CDR3 spans 15 residues. In nucleotides, the CDR3 is TGCGCCAGCAGCCCCCGGGGGGTTAACACCGGGGAGCTGTTTTTT. Translation: CASSPRGVNTGELFF. Full variable domain (remainder filled in from reference TRBV5-1 and TRBJ2-2): KAGVTQTPRYLIKTRGQQVTLSCSPISGHRSVSWYQQTPGQGLQFLFEYFSETQRNKGNFPGRFSGRQFSNSRSEMNVSTLELGDSALYLCASSPRGVNTGELFFGEGSRLTVL.

The chain carries TRBV5-8 and TRBJ1-5, with a possible D match to TRBD1 (5 bases). V lost 4 bases and J 6 bases, leaving 11 bases between the germline ends. There are 13 residues in the CDR3. CDR1 SGHTS and CDR2 YDEGEE come from the germline V gene. CDR3 loop: CASSQSGGQPQHF. DNA of the CDR3: TGTGCCAGCAGCCAGTCCGGGGGTCAGCCCCAGCATTTT.

The V and J genes are TRBV4-1 and TRBJ2-1, with 8 bases lining up with TRBD1. This CDR3 is built from 14 residues. Germline V gives CDR1 MGHRA, CDR2 YSYEKL. The J segment lost 4 bases and the V segment lost 6 bases, leaving 5 bases of the junction unmatched. CDR3 in amino acids: CASRDRVAYNEQFF. The CDR3 DNA is TGCGCCAGCAGGGACAGGGTAGCTTACAATGAGCAGTTCTTC.

This rearrangement joins TRBV5-5 to TRBJ1-5; D remains unclear. This CDR3 spans 13 amino acids. Trimming shortened V by 4 bases and J by 1 base, and 6 bases separated the two germline ends. The V gene's germline CDR1 is SGHKS and CDR2 YYEKEE (reference sequence). The CDR3 DNA is TGTGCCAGCAGCGTGGACAGCAATCAGCCCCAGCATTTT. Amino acid sequence: CASSVDSNQPQHF.

This rearrangement joins TRBV2 to TRBJ2-1; possible D gene TRBD2, 5 bases. The V end lost 7 bases, the J end lost 5 bases, and 12 bases lay between the germline ends. There are 13 residues in the CDR3. CDR1 is SNHLY, CDR2 FYNNEI, per germline. The chain's CDR3 is CASTTTGNNEQFF. CDR3 nucleotides: TGTGCCAGCACTACCACGGGGAACAATGAGCAGTTCTTC.

This chain uses TRBV2 with TRBJ1-2; the match to TRBD1 covers 8 bases. CDR1 is SNHLY, CDR2 FYNNEI, per germline. J lost 7 bases, V lost 5 bases, and 9 bases had no gene match. CDR3 length: 14 residues. The CDR3 loop is CASSPDRESAGYTF. The CDR3 DNA sequence: TGTGCCAGCAGTCCGGACAGGGAGTCGGCTGGCTACACCTTC.